This TCR beta chain was profiled in a study of blood T cell repertoires in COVID-19. About the research overall: The United States, Italy and Spain supplied acute and convalescent COVID-19 samples. T cells, B-cell-depleted T cells, or PBMCs supplied cDNA or gDNA.

Germline CDR1 is LNHDA and CDR2 is SQIVND (reference sequence). The CDR3 is 14 amino acids. Trimming took 8 bases from V and 4 from J; bases not matched to a gene: 7. Enrollment of patients from Seattle took place during active infection, with longitudinal follow-up. Under the authors' procedure: Using reference gene primer amplification, nucleated cell counts were estimated. The protocol was immunoSEQ multiplex PCR, while the TCRdb copy is restricted to in-frame clones and leaves out a portion. The V and J calls and clone size are taken from that table; D and trimming were inferred from the DNA. Altogether hundreds of thousands of clones are present, 85% to 90% being singletons, with the ten largest covering more than 0.7%.

V usage is TRBV19 and J usage is TRBJ1-2; 10 nucleotides align to TRBD1. The sequenced sample consisted of peripheral blood. This clonotype was obtained from a man aged 18 to 29 with COVID-19, enrolled during active disease. The CDR3 DNA sequence: TGTGCCAGTTCGGGGACAGGGGAAGGCTATGGCTACACCTTC. Translating it yields CASSGTGEGYGYTF.